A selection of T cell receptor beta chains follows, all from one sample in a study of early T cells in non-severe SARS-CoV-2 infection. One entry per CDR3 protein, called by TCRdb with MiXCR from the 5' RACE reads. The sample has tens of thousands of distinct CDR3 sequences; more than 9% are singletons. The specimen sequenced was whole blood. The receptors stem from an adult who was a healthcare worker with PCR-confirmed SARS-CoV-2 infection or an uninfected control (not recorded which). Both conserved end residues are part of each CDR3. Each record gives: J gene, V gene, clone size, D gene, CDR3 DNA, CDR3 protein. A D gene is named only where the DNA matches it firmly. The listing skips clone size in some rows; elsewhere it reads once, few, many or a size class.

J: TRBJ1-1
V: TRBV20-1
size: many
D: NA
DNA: TGCAGTGCTCAATTGACAGCCGACACTGAAGCTTTCTTT
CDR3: CSAQLTADTEAFF

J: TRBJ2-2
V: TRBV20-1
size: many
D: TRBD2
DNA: TGCAGTGCTAGGTCGACTAGCGGGGGTCCCGCGAACACCGGGGAGCTGTTTTTT
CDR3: CSARSTSGGPANTGELFF

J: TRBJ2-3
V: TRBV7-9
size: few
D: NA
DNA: TGTGCCAGCAGCGAAGGACCGCAGCCTGAGGATACGCAGTATTTT
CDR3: CASSEGPQPEDTQYF

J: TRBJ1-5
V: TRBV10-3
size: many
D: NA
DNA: TGTGCCATCAGTGAGCGGGAATTACAGCCCCAGCATTTT
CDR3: CAISERELQPQHF

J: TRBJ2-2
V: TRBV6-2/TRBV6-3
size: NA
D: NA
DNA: TGTGCCAGCAGCCTCCTTCCACTGACAGGTTACACCGGGGAGCTGTTTTTT
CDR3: CASSLLPLTGYTGELFF

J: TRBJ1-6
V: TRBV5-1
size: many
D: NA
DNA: TGCGCCAGCAGCTTGGAGGCAGCCCGTGGCAATTCACCCCTCCACTTT
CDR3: CASSLEAARGNSPLHF

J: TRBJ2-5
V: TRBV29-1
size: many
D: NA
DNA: TGCAGCGCATCTGGTGCACCTCAAGAGACCCAGTACTTC
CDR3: CSASGAPQETQYF

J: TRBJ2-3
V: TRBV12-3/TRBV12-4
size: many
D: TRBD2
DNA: TGTGCCAGCAGTTATAGCGGGAGGCGCCACACAGATACGCAGTATTTT
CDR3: CASSYSGRRHTDTQYF

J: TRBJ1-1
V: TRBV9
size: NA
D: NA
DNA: TGTGCCAGCAGCGTATGGGCGGGGAACACTGAAGCTTTCTTT
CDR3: CASSVWAGNTEAFF

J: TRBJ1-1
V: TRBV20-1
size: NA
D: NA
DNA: TGCAGTGCTACAGGGGTTTCGGACACTGAAGCTTTCTTT
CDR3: CSATGVSDTEAFF

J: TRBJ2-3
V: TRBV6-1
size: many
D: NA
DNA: TGTGCCAGCAGTGATTCGGGGGGCCGGGATACGCAGTATTTT
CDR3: CASSDSGGRDTQYF

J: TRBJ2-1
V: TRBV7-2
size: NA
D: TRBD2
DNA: TGTGCCAGCAGCTTATGGACGGGAGGTAACGTCTTC
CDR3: CASSLWTGGNVF

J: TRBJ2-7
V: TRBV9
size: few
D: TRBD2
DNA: TGTGCCAGACTCCTACTAGCGATGCCCTACGAGCAGTACTTC
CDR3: CARLLLAMPYEQYF

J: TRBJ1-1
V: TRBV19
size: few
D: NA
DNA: TGTGCCAGTAGGTCGGCCACTGAAGCTTTCTTT
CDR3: CASRSATEAFF

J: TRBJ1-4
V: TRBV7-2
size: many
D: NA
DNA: TGTGCCAGCAGCCAAGGACTGGATGAAAAACTGTTTTTT
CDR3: CASSQGLDEKLFF

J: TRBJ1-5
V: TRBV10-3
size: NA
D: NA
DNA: TGTGCCATCGGACCCGATGGGCAGCCCCAGCATTTT
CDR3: CAIGPDGQPQHF

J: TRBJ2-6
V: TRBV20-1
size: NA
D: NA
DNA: TGCAGTGCGAGAAGAGTTGGGGCCAACGTCCTGACTTTC
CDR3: CSARRVGANVLTF

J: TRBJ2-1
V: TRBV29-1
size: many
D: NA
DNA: TGCAGCGTTGAAGACCCCTATTCTAGCGACATTATACCCTTC
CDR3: CSVEDPYSSDIIPF

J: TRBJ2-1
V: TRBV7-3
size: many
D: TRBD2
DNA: TGTGCCAGCAGCCGTCTGACTAGCGGGGGGTTCCTACACTACAATGAGCAGTTCTTC
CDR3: CASSRLTSGGFLHYNEQFF

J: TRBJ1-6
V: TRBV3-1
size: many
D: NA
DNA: TGTGCCAGCAGCCAATCGAGTCGGAATTCACCCCTCCACTTT
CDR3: CASSQSSRNSPLHF

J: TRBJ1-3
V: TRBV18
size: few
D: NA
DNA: TGTGCCAGCTCGCTAGAGTCGGGAAACACCATATATTTT
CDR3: CASSLESGNTIYF

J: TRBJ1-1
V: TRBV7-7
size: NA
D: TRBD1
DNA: TGTGCTAGCAGCTCCTCGACAGGGGCGGAGGGGACTGAAGCTTTCTTT
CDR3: CASSSSTGAEGTEAFF

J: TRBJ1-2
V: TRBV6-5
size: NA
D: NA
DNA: TGTGCCAGCAGTTACTCGGGGTCCAACTATGGCTACACCTTC
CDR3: CASSYSGSNYGYTF